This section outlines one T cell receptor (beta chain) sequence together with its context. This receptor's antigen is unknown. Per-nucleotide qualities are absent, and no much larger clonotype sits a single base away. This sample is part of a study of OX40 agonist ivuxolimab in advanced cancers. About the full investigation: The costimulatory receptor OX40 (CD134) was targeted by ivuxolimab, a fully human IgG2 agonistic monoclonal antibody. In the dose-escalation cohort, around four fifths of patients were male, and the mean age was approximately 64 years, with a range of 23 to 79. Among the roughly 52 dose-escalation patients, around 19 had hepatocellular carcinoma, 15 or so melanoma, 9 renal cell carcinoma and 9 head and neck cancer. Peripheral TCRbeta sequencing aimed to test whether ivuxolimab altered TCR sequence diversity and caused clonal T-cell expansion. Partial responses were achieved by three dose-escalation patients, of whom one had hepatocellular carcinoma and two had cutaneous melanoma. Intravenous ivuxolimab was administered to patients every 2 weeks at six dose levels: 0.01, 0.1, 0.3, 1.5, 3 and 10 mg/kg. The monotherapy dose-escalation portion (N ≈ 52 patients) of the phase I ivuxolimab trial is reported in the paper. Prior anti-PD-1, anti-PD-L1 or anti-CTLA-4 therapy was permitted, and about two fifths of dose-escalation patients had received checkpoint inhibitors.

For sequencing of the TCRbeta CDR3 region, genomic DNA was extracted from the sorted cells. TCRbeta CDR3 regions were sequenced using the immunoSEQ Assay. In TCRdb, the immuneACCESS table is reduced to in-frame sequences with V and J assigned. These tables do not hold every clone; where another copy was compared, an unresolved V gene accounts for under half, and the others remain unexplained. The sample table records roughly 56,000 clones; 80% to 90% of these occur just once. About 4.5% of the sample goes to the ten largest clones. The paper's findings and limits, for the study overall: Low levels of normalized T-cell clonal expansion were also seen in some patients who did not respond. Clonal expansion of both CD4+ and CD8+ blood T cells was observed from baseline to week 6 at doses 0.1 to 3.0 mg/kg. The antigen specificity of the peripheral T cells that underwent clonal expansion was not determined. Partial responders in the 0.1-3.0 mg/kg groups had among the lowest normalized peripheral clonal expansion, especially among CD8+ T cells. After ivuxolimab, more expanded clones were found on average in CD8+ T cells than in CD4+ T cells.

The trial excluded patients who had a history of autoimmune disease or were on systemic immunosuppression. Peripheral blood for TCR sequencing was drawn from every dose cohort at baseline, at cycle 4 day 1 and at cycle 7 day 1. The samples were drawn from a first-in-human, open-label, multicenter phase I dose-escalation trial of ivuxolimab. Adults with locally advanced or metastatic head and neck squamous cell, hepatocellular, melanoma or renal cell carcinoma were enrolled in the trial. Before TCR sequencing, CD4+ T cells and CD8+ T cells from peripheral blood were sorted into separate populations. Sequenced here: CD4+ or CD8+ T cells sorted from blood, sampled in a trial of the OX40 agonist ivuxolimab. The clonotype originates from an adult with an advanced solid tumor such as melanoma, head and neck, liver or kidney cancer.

The CDR3 protein sequence reads: CASSLLGGDTQYF. The bases are TGTGCCAGCAGCTTATTGGGGGGAGATACGCAGTATTTT. The V and J segments used are TRBV11-2 and TRBJ2-3; the D gene is perhaps TRBD2, on 6 matching bases. The trim is 2 bases for V and 5 bases for J, with a gap of 8 bases between the germline ends. In the germline V gene, CDR1 corresponds to SGHAT and CDR2 to FQNNGV. Its CDR3 holds 13 amino acids, cysteine through phenylalanine. Only the CDR3 part of the read is kept: 39 bases, read in frame from the first base.